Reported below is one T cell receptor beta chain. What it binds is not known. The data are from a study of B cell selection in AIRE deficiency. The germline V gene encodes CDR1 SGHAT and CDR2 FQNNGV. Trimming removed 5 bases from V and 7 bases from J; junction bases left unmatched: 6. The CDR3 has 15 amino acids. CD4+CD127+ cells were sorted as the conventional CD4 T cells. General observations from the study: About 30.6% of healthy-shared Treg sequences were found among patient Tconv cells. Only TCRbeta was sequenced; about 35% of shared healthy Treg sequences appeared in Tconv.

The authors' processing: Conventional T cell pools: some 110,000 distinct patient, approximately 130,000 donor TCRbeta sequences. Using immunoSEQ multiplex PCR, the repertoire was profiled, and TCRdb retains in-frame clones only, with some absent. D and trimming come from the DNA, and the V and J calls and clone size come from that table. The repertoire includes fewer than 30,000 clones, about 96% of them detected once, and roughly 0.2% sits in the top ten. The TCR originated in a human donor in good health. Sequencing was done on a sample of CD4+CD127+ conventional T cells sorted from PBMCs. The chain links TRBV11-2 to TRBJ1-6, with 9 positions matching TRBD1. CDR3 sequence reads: CASSPRTGENSPLHF. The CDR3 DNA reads TGTGCCAGCAGCCCCCGGACAGGGGAGAATTCACCCCTCCACTTT.